The 9 T cell receptor beta chains listed next were all sequenced from one sample in a study of T cell responses to AZD1222 COVID-19 vaccine. Generated by immunoSEQ multiplex PCR, the TCRdb table keeps only in-frame clones and is missing some. The sample lists around 100,000 clones, about 80% occurring once. The sample here was peripheral blood, taken on day 0 of AZD1222 vaccination. All receptors derive from an adult in good health.

The V call is TRBV21-1, the J call TRBJ1-5. TRBV21-1 is given as a pseudogene. This CDR3 is 16 amino acids long. The CDR3 bases are TGTGCCAGCAGCAAGAGGTACGGGTATAGCAATCAGCCCCAGCATTTT. Its translation: CASSKRYGYSNQPQHF.

V is TRBV9 and J is TRBJ1-1, with a possible D match to TRBD1 (5 bases). The CDR3 has 13 residues. Trimming removed 5 bases at V and 9 bases at J, with 17 bases between. Germline CDR1 and CDR2: SGDLS and YYNGEE. CDR3 bases: TGTGCCAGCAGGGGGCCGGGACTTAACAAAGCTTTCTTT. Translated: CASRGPGLNKAFF.

The V and J genes are TRBV3-1 (or the pseudogene TRBV3-2) and TRBJ2-3; TRBD2 might be the D (5 bases). The V end was cut by 0 bases, the J end by 4 bases, with 8 bases between. This CDR3 has 14 amino acids. Per the germline V gene, CDR1 is LGHDT and CDR2 is YNNKEL (reference sequence). The CDR3 spells CASSQDLAADTQYF. The CDR3 DNA is TGTGCCAGCAGCCAAGATCTAGCTGCAGATACGCAGTATTTT.

V usage is TRBV9 and J usage is TRBJ1-1; TRBD1 matches at 9 bases. The V gene end was trimmed by 3 bases and the J gene end by 4 bases; junction bases not matched to a gene: 1. The CDR3 consists of 13 residues. Looked up from germline, CDR1 is SGDLS and CDR2 is YYNGEE. CDR3 bases: TGTGCCAGCAGCGCACAGGGGGCCACTGAAGCTTTCTTT. It yields the protein CASSAQGATEAFF.

The chain couples TRBV30 to TRBJ2-3; no reliable D call. Trimming removed 4 bases from V and 1 base from J, with 9 bases in between. The V gene's germline CDR1 is GTSNPN and CDR2 SVGIG (reference sequence). This CDR3 has 13 amino acids. The CDR3 loop is CAWKASGTDTQYF. The CDR3 DNA reads TGTGCCTGGAAGGCAAGTGGCACAGATACGCAGTATTTT.

This chain connects TRBV29-1 to TRBJ2-5, with 9 positions matching TRBD1. Germline CDR1 is SQVTM and CDR2 is ANQGSEA. With 3 bases clipped from V and 1 base from J, the junction kept 6 bases outside the gene matches. CDR3 length equals 15 residues. The CDR3 region is CSVDRTGALQETQYF. For the CDR3, the DNA is TGCAGCGTTGATCGGACAGGGGCCCTCCAAGAGACCCAGTACTTC.

This clone has just a few counts. The chain uses TRBV6-4 and TRBJ1-2, with TRBD1 identical over 9 bases. This CDR3 region has 14 residues. J was trimmed by 4 bases and V by 5 bases; bases with no gene match: 5. The V gene's germline CDR1 is MRHNA and CDR2 SNTAGT. CDR3 nucleotides: TGTGCCAGCAGTCGGGACAGGGCGGGCTATGGCTACACCTTC. Translated: CASSRDRAGYGYTF.

The rearrangement uses TRBV5-1 and TRBJ1-1; weak D call: TRBD1 (6 bases). Germline V CDR1 and CDR2: SGHRS, YFSETQ. V was trimmed by 7 bases and J by 2 bases, leaving 18 bases between them. This CDR3 spans 15 amino acids. The CDR3 spells CASGAQPGVNTEAFF. CDR3 nucleotide sequence: TGCGCCAGCGGCGCTCAGCCAGGGGTTAACACTGAAGCTTTCTTT.

CDR3 sequence: CASSQGSQSGPLHF. In nucleotides, the CDR3 is TGTGCCAGCAGCCAAGGTAGCCAATCGGGACCCCTCCACTTT. The chain recombines TRBV3-1 (or the pseudogene TRBV3-2) with TRBJ1-6; D unresolved. Germline loops: CDR1 LGHDT, CDR2 YNNKEL (reference sequence). This CDR3 has 14 residues. V was pared by 1 base and J by 12 bases, with 13 bases between.